This T cell receptor (beta chain) was recorded in a study of T cell responses to AZD1222 COVID-19 vaccine. Findings and caveats of the study: When two AZD1222 doses had been given, Spike-specific TCR breadth and depth rose. White British ancestry dominated among donors, who included more females, and clonal diversity was possibly underestimated.

CDR3 length: 17 residues. Between the trimmed V and J ends, which lost 2 bases and 5 bases, there was a span of 21 bases. CDR1 and CDR2 from the germline V gene are MNHNS and SASEGT. For this clone: Its specificity is not known.

Assay used: immunoSEQ multiplex PCR; TCRdb lists only in-frame clones, some missing. This table has about 140,000 clones, 92% appearing once. The sequence came from an adult in good health. The chain uses TRBV6-1 and TRBJ1-1; D not resolved. This specimen was peripheral blood, taken on day 0 of AZD1222 vaccination. CDR3 residues: CASSEFRYIRVETEAFF. For the CDR3, the DNA is TGTGCCAGCAGTGAATTTAGGTATATTAGGGTAGAGACTGAAGCTTTCTTT.